The rows below give T cell receptor beta chains drawn from one sample of a study of OX40 agonist ivuxolimab in advanced cancers. Method: immunoSEQ multiplex PCR; TCRdb's copy keeps in-frame clones and lacks some. The data hold 50,000 to 65,000 clones, with about 93% observed a single time. The sequencing used CD4+ or CD8+ T cells sorted from blood, collected in a trial of the OX40 agonist ivuxolimab. These receptors all stem from an adult with an advanced solid tumor such as melanoma, head and neck, liver or kidney cancer. Both conserved end residues are part of each CDR3. Each record gives: V gene, clone size, J gene, D gene, CDR3 DNA, CDR3 protein. A D gene is named only where the DNA matches it firmly. Clone size, where shown, is once, few, many, or a class for clones that have expanded.

TRBV9,-,TRBJ2-7,TRBD1,TGTGCCAGCAGCGAAACAGGGGGCGAGCAGTACTTC,CASSETGGEQYF
TRBV4-2,-,TRBJ2-1,-,TGTGCCAGCAGCCAAGAAATTGGGGGGTACAATGAGCAGTTCTTC,CASSQEIGGYNEQFF
TRBV28,-,TRBJ2-7,TRBD2,TGTGCCAGCAGACTAGCGGGAAGCTCCTACGAGCAGTACTTC,CASRLAGSSYEQYF
TRBV5-1,-,TRBJ2-5,TRBD1,TGCGCCAGCAGCTTGGAACAGGGGATAATCGGAGAGACCCAGTACTTC,CASSLEQGIIGETQYF
TRBV11-2,-,TRBJ2-7,TRBD1,TGTGCCAGCAGCTCCCCGGGACAGGGCTACGAGCAGTACTTC,CASSSPGQGYEQYF
TRBV7-2,-,TRBJ2-3,-,TGTGCCAGCAGCTTAGTAGGGCGGGCCGCCACAGATACGCAGTATTTT,CASSLVGRAATDTQYF
TRBV11-2,-,TRBJ2-3,TRBD2,TGTGCCAGCAGCTTTGGGACTAGCGAATTCACAGATACGCAGTATTTT,CASSFGTSEFTDTQYF
TRBV27,few,TRBJ2-7,-,TGTGCCAGCAGTTTAGGCAGCAACTACGAGCGGTACTTC,CASSLGSNYERYF
TRBV7-9,-,TRBJ1-2,-,TGTGCCAGCAGTCCATCACTGGGAGGGATAGGCTACACCTTC,CASSPSLGGIGYTF
TRBV18,-,TRBJ2-7,TRBD1,TGTGCCAGCTCAACCCTTCCCGGACAGGGGACATCCTACGAGCAGTACTTC,CASSTLPGQGTSYEQYF
TRBV28,-,TRBJ2-7,TRBD2,TGTGCCAGTAAGGGACTAGCGGTTTCCTCCTACGAGCAGTACTTC,CASKGLAVSSYEQYF
TRBV5-1,-,TRBJ1-3,TRBD1,TGCGCCAGCAGCCTCCGGGACAGGGGGGACACCATATATTTT,CASSLRDRGDTIYF
TRBV28,-,TRBJ2-7,TRBD1,TGTGCCAGCAGTTTAACCGGGACAGGGCGGTACGAGCAGTACTTC,CASSLTGTGRYEQYF
TRBV27,once,TRBJ2-7,-,TGTGCCAGCAGTTTACTGGGGGGCGCTCGGTCCTACGAGCAGTACTTC,CASSLLGGARSYEQYF
TRBV19,once,TRBJ2-1,-,TGTGCCAGTAGTATGTCGCACAATGAGCAGTTCTTC,CASSMSHNEQFF
TRBV9,-,TRBJ2-3,-,TGTGCCAGCAGCGCCTGGGACTGGAGCACAGATACGCAGTATTTT,CASSAWDWSTDTQYF
TRBV19,few,TRBJ1-1,-,TGTGCCAGTAGCCCAACAGGGAACACTGAAGCTTTCTTT,CASSPTGNTEAFF
TRBV28,-,TRBJ1-5,TRBD1,TGTGCCAGCGGACAGGACTATAGCAATCAGCCCCAGCATTTT,CASGQDYSNQPQHF
TRBV18,-,TRBJ2-6,-,TGTGCCAGCTCACCCGAATCTGGGGCCAACGTCCTGACTTTC,CASSPESGANVLTF
TRBV6-5,-,TRBJ2-7,-,TGTGCCAGCAGTTACGGGGGGACCTACGAGCAGTACTTC,CASSYGGTYEQYF
TRBV28,-,TRBJ2-7,TRBD2,TGTGCCAGCAGTTTAACCCTACTAGCGGGAGAGACCTACGAGCAGTACTTC,CASSLTLLAGETYEQYF
TRBV7-8,-,TRBJ2-2,-,TGTGCCAGCAGCTTAGGTGTACGTCCGGAGACCGGGGAGCTGTTTTTT,CASSLGVRPETGELFF
TRBV27,-,TRBJ2-2,TRBD2,TGTGCCAGCAGTTTTTTAGGACTAGCGGGAGATACCGGGGAGCTGTTTTTT,CASSFLGLAGDTGELFF
TRBV29-1,few,TRBJ2-2,-,TGCAGCGTTAGGATTGGAGGCACCGGGGAGCTGTTTTTT,CSVRIGGTGELFF
TRBV30,-,TRBJ2-1,-,TGTGCCTGGAGCGCCGACATCGAGCAGTTCTTC,CAWSADIEQFF
TRBV7-2,-,TRBJ2-1,-,TGTGCCACCGGCGGGGGCCGCGAGCGGTTGCGATACAATGAGCAGTTCTTC,CATGGGRERLRYNEQFF
TRBV4-1,-,TRBJ2-7,TRBD2,TGCGCCAGCAGACCAAACCGACTAGCGGGAGTCTACGAGCAGTACTTC,CASRPNRLAGVYEQYF
TRBV9,-,TRBJ1-3,-,TGTGCCAGCAGCGTAGTGGGGGCCTCTGGAAACACCATATATTTT,CASSVVGASGNTIYF